The rows below give T cell receptor beta chains drawn from one sample of a study of technical replicates of blood from a few donors. Generated by immunoSEQ multiplex PCR, the TCRdb table keeps only in-frame clones and is missing some. The table records around 100,000 clones, about 95% of them present only once. The sample consisted of T cells isolated from PBMCs. The receptors come from a human donor in good health. Both conserved end residues are part of each CDR3. Each record gives: clone size, V gene, J gene, D gene, CDR3 protein, CDR3 DNA. A D gene is named only where the DNA matches it firmly. The size of a clone is reported for some rows only, either as once, few or many, or as a class for expanded clones.

NA	TRBV5-6	TRBJ2-2	NA	CASNRGGELFF	TGTGCCAGCAACCGAGGCGGGGAGCTGTTTTTT
NA	TRBV9	TRBJ2-7	NA	CASSPSLVSYEQYF	TGTGCCAGCAGCCCTTCACTAGTGTCCTACGAGCAGTACTTC
NA	TRBV10-3	TRBJ1-1	NA	CAISGQAKMNTEAFF	TGTGCCATCAGTGGACAAGCTAAGATGAACACTGAAGCTTTCTTT
NA	TRBV15	TRBJ2-3	TRBD2	CATSRDLPKASGSDTQYF	TGTGCCACCAGCAGAGATCTTCCGAAAGCTAGCGGGTCAGATACGCAGTATTTT
NA	TRBV21-1	TRBJ2-7	NA	CASSMGGTYEQYF	TGTGCCAGCAGCATGGGCGGGACCTACGAGCAGTACTTC
NA	TRBV6-4	TRBJ2-1	TRBD2	CASSDWFLAGSYNEQFF	TGTGCCAGCAGTGACTGGTTTTTAGCGGGATCTTACAATGAGCAGTTCTTC
few	TRBV7-8	TRBJ2-7	NA	CASSLVAGFYEQYF	TGTGCCAGCAGCTTAGTGGCGGGATTCTACGAGCAGTACTTC
NA	TRBV2	TRBJ1-1	TRBD1	CASSEAGGRNTEAFF	TGTGCCAGCAGTGAGGCAGGGGGCCGGAACACTGAAGCTTTCTTT
NA	TRBV5-6	TRBJ1-2	NA	CASSLWDTTHGYTF	TGTGCCAGCAGCTTGTGGGACACTACCCATGGCTACACCTTC
few	TRBV6-5	TRBJ1-1	TRBD1	CASVEGTGEAFF	TGTGCCAGCGTAGAAGGGACAGGAGAAGCTTTCTTT
NA	TRBV4-1	TRBJ2-7	TRBD2	CASSQGLAGNYEQYF	TGCGCCAGCAGCCAGGGACTAGCGGGGAACTACGAGCAGTACTTC
NA	TRBV4-2	TRBJ1-5	TRBD1	CASSPQGANQPQHF	TGTGCCAGCAGCCCACAGGGGGCTAATCAGCCCCAGCATTTT
NA	TRBV7-9	TRBJ2-1	NA	CASSLAWGEVNNEQFF	TGTGCCAGCAGCTTAGCCTGGGGGGAGGTAAACAATGAGCAGTTCTTC
NA	TRBV7-9	TRBJ2-7	TRBD2	CASSLLAGAEQYF	TGTGCCAGCAGCTTATTGGCGGGAGCCGAGCAGTACTTC
NA	TRBV13	TRBJ1-5	NA	CASSLGDNNQPQHF	TGTGCCAGCAGCTTAGGGGACAACAATCAGCCCCAGCATTTT
NA	TRBV1	TRBJ2-5	NA	CTSSTPRPGQETQYF	TGCACCAGCAGCACTCCTAGGCCGGGGCAAGAGACCCAGTACTTC
NA	TRBV2	TRBJ2-7	TRBD1	CAVPGQGTYEQYF	TGTGCCGTACCGGGACAGGGTACCTACGAGCAGTACTTC
NA	TRBV30	TRBJ2-3	NA	CAWSMRRALTQYF	TGTGCCTGGAGTATGCGGAGGGCCTTAACGCAGTATTTT
NA	TRBV27	TRBJ1-1	NA	CASSFDRRNTEAFF	TGTGCCAGCAGCTTCGACAGGAGAAACACTGAAGCTTTCTTT
once	TRBV27	TRBJ1-2	NA	CASSLSRTGANYGYTF	TGTGCCAGCAGTTTATCGAGGACGGGAGCTAACTATGGCTACACCTTC
NA	TRBV27	TRBJ2-2	TRBD2	CASSLSFGVAGYTGELFF	TGTGCCAGCAGTTTATCTTTTGGAGTAGCGGGATACACCGGGGAGCTGTTTTTT
NA	TRBV4-1	TRBJ2-7	TRBD1	CASSQVSGDRGSSWQYF	TGCGCCAGCAGCCAAGTCTCGGGGGACAGGGGGTCCTCGTGGCAGTACTTC
NA	TRBV6-5	TRBJ2-2	NA	CASSSHTGELFF	TGTGCCAGCAGTTCTCACACCGGGGAGCTGTTTTTT
NA	TRBV19	TRBJ2-7	TRBD1	CASSSRDRVSYEQYF	TGTGCCAGTAGTTCCCGGGACAGGGTCTCCTACGAGCAGTACTTC
NA	TRBV5-6	TRBJ2-1	NA	CASSTGARVEFF	TGTGCCAGCAGCACCGGAGCCAGGGTGGAGTTCTTC
NA	TRBV7-3	TRBJ2-1	NA	CASSDDISYNEQFF	TGTGCCAGCAGTGATGACATATCCTACAATGAGCAGTTCTTC
NA	TRBV14	TRBJ2-3	TRBD1	CASSQDEQGRIDTQYF	TGTGCCAGCAGCCAAGATGAACAGGGGAGAATAGATACGCAGTATTTT
NA	TRBV11-2	TRBJ2-7	NA	CASRAGVYEQYF	TGTGCCAGCAGGGCAGGGGTCTACGAGCAGTACTTC
NA	TRBV19	TRBJ1-3	NA	CASRGGAGNTIYF	TGTGCCAGTCGGGGGGGGGCTGGAAACACCATATATTTT
NA	TRBV18	TRBJ2-7	TRBD1	CASSLTGGGYEQYF	TGTGCCAGCTCACTGACAGGGGGCGGGTACGAGCAGTACTTC
NA	TRBV30	TRBJ1-1	NA	CAWSISDTEAFF	TGTGCCTGGAGTATATCCGACACTGAAGCTTTCTTT
NA	TRBV19	TRBJ2-7	NA	CASSIPGGYEQYF	TGTGCCAGTAGTATCCCAGGGGGGTACGAGCAGTACTTC
NA	TRBV7-3	TRBJ2-3	NA	CASSLTSSGGDTQYF	TGTGCCAGCAGCTTAACGAGCAGCGGAGGGGATACGCAGTATTTT
few	TRBV4-3	TRBJ2-1	NA	CASSQDHGSGYNEQFF	TGCGCCAGCAGCCAAGATCACGGGAGCGGTTACAATGAGCAGTTCTTC
once	TRBV7-2	TRBJ2-7	TRBD2	CASSLAGGSSGNSYEQYF	TGTGCCAGCAGCTTAGCGGGGGGTTCTAGCGGGAATTCCTACGAGCAGTACTTC
NA	TRBV5-1	TRBJ2-1	NA	CASSPTPSNTEQFF	TGCGCCAGCAGCCCGACTCCTAGCAATACTGAGCAGTTCTTC
once	TRBV6-5	TRBJ2-7	NA	CASSFWPEQYF	TGTGCCAGCAGTTTCTGGCCTGAGCAGTACTTC